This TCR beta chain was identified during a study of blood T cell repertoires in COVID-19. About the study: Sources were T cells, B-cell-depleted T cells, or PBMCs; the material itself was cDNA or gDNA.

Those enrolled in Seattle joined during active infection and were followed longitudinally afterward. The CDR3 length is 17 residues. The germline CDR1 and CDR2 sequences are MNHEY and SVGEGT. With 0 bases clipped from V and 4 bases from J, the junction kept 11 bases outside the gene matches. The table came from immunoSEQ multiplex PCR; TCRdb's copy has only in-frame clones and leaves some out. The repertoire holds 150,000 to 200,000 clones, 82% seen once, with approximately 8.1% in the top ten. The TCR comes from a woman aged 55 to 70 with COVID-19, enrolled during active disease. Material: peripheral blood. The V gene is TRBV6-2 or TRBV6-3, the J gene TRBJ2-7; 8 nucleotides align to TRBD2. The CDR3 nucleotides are TGTGCCAGCAGTTACTCGACGCATGCGGGAGGTCGATACGAGCAGTACTTC. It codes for CASSYSTHAGGRYEQYF.